This T cell receptor (beta chain) derives from a study of CXCR3-negative and CXCR3-positive naive CD8 T cells. Findings and caveats of the study: The study found comparably high diversity in both naive subsets and much lower diversity in memory CD8+ cells.

A word on this clonotype: Its antigen is currently unknown.

Germline loops: CDR1 MNHEY, CDR2 SVGEGT. The length of the CDR3 is 11 residues. UMI-labeled 5' RACE yielded the TRB cDNA libraries. TCRdb reworked the 5' RACE reads into one entry per CDR3 protein, no DNA. The sample table includes tens of thousands of distinct CDR3 sequences. The gene calls are TRBV6-2 or TRBV6-3 and TRBJ2-5. The receptor comes from a human donor in good health. Some clones in this sample may be carry-over from other donors' samples. Sequenced: memory CD8+ T cells from blood. The CDR3 region is CASMERETQYF.